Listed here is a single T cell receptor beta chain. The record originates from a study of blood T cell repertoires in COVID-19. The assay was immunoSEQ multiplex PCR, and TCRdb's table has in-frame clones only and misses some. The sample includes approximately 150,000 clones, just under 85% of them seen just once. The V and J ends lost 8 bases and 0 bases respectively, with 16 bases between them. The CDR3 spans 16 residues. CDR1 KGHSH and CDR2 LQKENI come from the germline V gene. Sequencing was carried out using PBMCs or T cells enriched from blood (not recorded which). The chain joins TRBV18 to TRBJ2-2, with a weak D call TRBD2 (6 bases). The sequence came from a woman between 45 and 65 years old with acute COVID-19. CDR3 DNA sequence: TGTGCCAGCCGTAGGGACTCCCGAACGAACACCGGGGAGCTGTTTTTT. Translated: CASRRDSRTNTGELFF. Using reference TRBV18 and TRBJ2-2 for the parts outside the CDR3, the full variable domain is NAGVMQNPRHLVRRRGQEARLRCSPMKGHSHVYWYRQLPEEGLKFMVYLQKENIIDESGMPKERFSAEFPKEGPSILRIQQVVRGDSAAYFCASRRDSRTNTGELFFGEGSRLTVL.